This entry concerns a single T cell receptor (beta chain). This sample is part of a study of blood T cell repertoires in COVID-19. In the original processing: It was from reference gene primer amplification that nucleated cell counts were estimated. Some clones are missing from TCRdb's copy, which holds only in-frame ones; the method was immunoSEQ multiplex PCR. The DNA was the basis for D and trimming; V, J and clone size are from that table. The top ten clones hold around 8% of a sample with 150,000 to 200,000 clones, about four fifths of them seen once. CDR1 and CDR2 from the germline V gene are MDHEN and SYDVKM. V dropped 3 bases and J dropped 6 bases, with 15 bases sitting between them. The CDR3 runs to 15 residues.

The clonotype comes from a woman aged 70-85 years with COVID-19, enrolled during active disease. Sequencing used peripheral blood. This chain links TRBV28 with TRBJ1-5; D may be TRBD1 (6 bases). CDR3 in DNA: TGTGCCAGCAGTTTCACAGGGTTAATCGTTCAGCCCCAGCATTTT. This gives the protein CASSFTGLIVQPQHF.